A single sample gave rise to the 3 T cell receptor beta chains below, sequenced in a study of control samples from healthy donors and cancer patients. TCRdb's table, derived via immunoSEQ multiplex PCR, lists solely in-frame clones and lacks some. The sample lists 400,000 to 500,000 clones; more than 80% were seen once. The source material was PBMCs. The origin of the receptors is a man aged 40-50 years with head and neck cancer.

Note on this clone: A junction boundary mismatches the germline segment, possibly from a read error. The chain is built from TRBV7-7 and TRBJ2-1; 12 bases line up with TRBD1. The CDR3 has 17 residues. The V gene's germline CDR1 is SSHAT and CDR2 FNYEAQ (reference sequence). The DNA for the CDR3 is TGTGCTAGCAGCTTAAGGGTCGGGGACAGGGGGCAAGGTGAGCAGTTCTTC. It encodes CASSLRVGDRGQGEQFF. Drawing the rest from reference TRBV7-7 and TRBJ2-1, the complete variable domain is GAGVSQSPRYKVTKRGQDVTLRCDPISSHATLYWYQQALGQGPEFLTYFNYEAQPDKSGLPSDRFSAERPEGSISTLTIQRTEQRDSAMYRCASSLRVGDRGQGEQFFGPGTRLTVL.

The chain links TRBV5-1 to TRBJ2-7; 7 nucleotides align to TRBD1. The V gene end was trimmed by 3 bases and the J gene end by 5 bases; junction bases not matched to a gene: 14. This CDR3 has 16 amino acids. Germline CDR1 is SGHRS and CDR2 is YFSETQ. This chain's CDR3 is CASSSGQAVTHDEQYF. Here the CDR3 DNA reads TGCGCCAGCAGCTCCGGACAGGCTGTGACACACGACGAGCAGTACTTC.

A remark on this clone: The junction differs from germline at one of its ends, possibly a read error. The chain is built from TRBV7-7 and TRBJ2-1, with D perhaps matching TRBD1 or TRBD2 (5 bases each). Germline V CDR1 and CDR2: SSHAT, FNYEAQ (reference sequence). The CDR3 is 16 residues long. The CDR3 nucleotides read TGTGCTAGCAGCTCACGGAAGGGGAGCTCCTACAATGAGCAGTTCTTC. This translates into CASSSRKGSSYNEQFF.